This T cell receptor (beta chain) was recorded in a study of T cells in Graves' hyperthyroidism and ophthalmopathy. Study outcomes and limitations: By a 13 V-J model, ophthalmopathy was set apart from stable hyperthyroidism. Ophthalmopathy got predicted by the model a median around 6.6 months before its onset.

CDR1 is SEHNR and CDR2 is FQNEAQ in the germline V gene (reference sequence). V lost 3 bases to trimming and J lost 12 bases, with 15 bases between them. The CDR3 totals 12 residues. About this clonotype itself: Its specificity is not known.

Amplified TCR beta CDR3 regions came from RNA transcripts. The primer set for the first-round RT-PCR of the TCR CDR3 was HTBI. TCRdb re-analysed the multiplex PCR reads in MiXCR, keeping a single row per CDR3 protein. The top ten clones hold approximately 8.7% of a sample with approximately 870,000 distinct CDR3 sequences, over 35% of them seen once. V is TRBV7-9 and J is TRBJ2-7; D tentatively reads TRBD1 or TRBD2 (5 bases each). This sequence was found in a man between 18 and 35 years old with Graves' hyperthyroidism. The sequencing input was blood. The DNA for the CDR3 is TGTGCCAGCAGCTTCCCCGGGACCCCGGGGTACTTC. This gives the protein CASSFPGTPGYF.